Listed below are T cell receptor beta chains from one sample, sequenced in a study of PD-1 blockade in classical Hodgkin lymphoma. Sequenced by immunoSEQ multiplex PCR; TCRdb stores in-frame clones only, minus some. The profile shows some 7,000 clones, 60% of them singletons. The material was CD8+ T cells from blood, obtained before the fourth cycle of nivolumab. The receptor set was obtained from a human donor with classical Hodgkin lymphoma. The CDR3 runs from the conserved cysteine through the conserved F or W. The D gene is left open where the match is weak. Rows give clone size only sometimes, using once, few, many, or a class for an expanded clone.

clone_size: medium-sized
cdr3_length: 15
d_call: NA
j_call: TRBJ2-2
v_call: TRBV2
cdr3_nt: TGTGCCAGCAGTGAAGCAGGGGGGGTACCCGGGGAGCTGTTTTTT
cdr3_aa: CASSEAGGVPGELFF

clone_size: few
cdr3_length: 15
d_call: NA
j_call: TRBJ2-5
v_call: TRBV7-2
cdr3_nt: TGTGCCAGCAGCAGCGCCGGACGGCATGCGGAGACCCAGTACTTC
cdr3_aa: CASSSAGRHAETQYF

clone_size: NA
cdr3_length: 14
d_call: TRBD1
j_call: TRBJ1-1
v_call: TRBV7-2
cdr3_nt: TGTGCCAGCAGCCCCTCGGGACAGTTCACTGAAGCTTTCTTT
cdr3_aa: CASSPSGQFTEAFF

clone_size: few
cdr3_length: 17
d_call: TRBD2
j_call: TRBJ2-1
v_call: TRBV7-9
cdr3_nt: TGTGCCAGCAGCCCCCCCTTAGCGGGAGGTTCCTACAATGAGCAGTTCTTC
cdr3_aa: CASSPPLAGGSYNEQFF

clone_size: NA
cdr3_length: 17
d_call: NA
j_call: TRBJ1-1
v_call: TRBV9
cdr3_nt: TGTGCCAGCAGCGTAGCTGTGGAGCGGGGGGGGAACACTGAAGCTTTCTTT
cdr3_aa: CASSVAVERGGNTEAFF

clone_size: NA
cdr3_length: 14
d_call: NA
j_call: TRBJ2-7
v_call: TRBV7-9
cdr3_nt: TGTGCCAGCAGCCAAGGGGGACACCACTACGAGCAGTACTTC
cdr3_aa: CASSQGGHHYEQYF

clone_size: NA
cdr3_length: 15
d_call: TRBD1
j_call: TRBJ1-2
v_call: TRBV2
cdr3_nt: TGTGCCAGCAGTGATATGGACAGGGGTCCCTATGGCTACACCTTC
cdr3_aa: CASSDMDRGPYGYTF

clone_size: NA
cdr3_length: 13
d_call: NA
j_call: TRBJ1-1
v_call: TRBV7-8
cdr3_nt: TGTGCCAGCAGCTTAGGTCGCAGGTATGAAGCTTTCTTT
cdr3_aa: CASSLGRRYEAFF

clone_size: NA
cdr3_length: 15
d_call: TRBD2
j_call: TRBJ2-7
v_call: TRBV28
cdr3_nt: TGTGCCAGCAGTTTGGGGCGGGAGTCGAGGAACGAGCAGTACTTC
cdr3_aa: CASSLGRESRNEQYF

clone_size: NA
cdr3_length: 18
d_call: NA
j_call: TRBJ1-6
v_call: TRBV19
cdr3_nt: TGTGCCAGTAGCACAGGGTACAAATTGGATTATTATAATTCACCCCTCCACTTT
cdr3_aa: CASSTGYKLDYYNSPLHF

clone_size: NA
cdr3_length: 16
d_call: NA
j_call: TRBJ1-1
v_call: TRBV10-2
cdr3_nt: TGCGCCAGCAGTGAGTCGATTGTCAGGGTGAACACTGAAGCTTTCTTT
cdr3_aa: CASSESIVRVNTEAFF

clone_size: NA
cdr3_length: 15
d_call: NA
j_call: TRBJ2-3
v_call: TRBV2
cdr3_nt: TGTGCCAGCAGAATACAGGGGGGGGGCACAGATACGCAGTATTTT
cdr3_aa: CASRIQGGGTDTQYF

clone_size: once
cdr3_length: 15
d_call: TRBD2
j_call: TRBJ2-7
v_call: TRBV19
cdr3_nt: TGTGCCAGTAGTCCACTAGCGGGGGAAACCTACGAGCAGTACTTC
cdr3_aa: CASSPLAGETYEQYF

clone_size: NA
cdr3_length: 15
d_call: NA
j_call: TRBJ2-3
v_call: TRBV28
cdr3_nt: TGTGCCAGCAGTTTATTGGATGGGAGCACAGATACGCAGTATTTT
cdr3_aa: CASSLLDGSTDTQYF

clone_size: NA
cdr3_length: 15
d_call: NA
j_call: TRBJ2-5
v_call: TRBV5-1
cdr3_nt: TGCGCCAGCAGCTTTTTAGGTCGGTCCGTTGAGACCCAGTACTTC
cdr3_aa: CASSFLGRSVETQYF

clone_size: NA
cdr3_length: 17
d_call: TRBD2
j_call: TRBJ2-7
v_call: TRBV7-8
cdr3_nt: TGTGCCAGCAGCTTAGGGATCGGGGGACTAGATCAGTACGAGCAGTACTTC
cdr3_aa: CASSLGIGGLDQYEQYF

clone_size: NA
cdr3_length: 16
d_call: TRBD2
j_call: TRBJ2-1
v_call: TRBV2
cdr3_nt: TGTGCCAGCAGTGAAGCGGTAGCGGGAGGTGAGAATGAGCAGTTCTTC
cdr3_aa: CASSEAVAGGENEQFF

clone_size: few
cdr3_length: 16
d_call: TRBD1
j_call: TRBJ2-2
v_call: TRBV7-6
cdr3_nt: TGTGCCAGCAGCCCCACCGGACAGGAGTTCACCGGGGAGCTGTTTTTT
cdr3_aa: CASSPTGQEFTGELFF

clone_size: once
cdr3_length: 15
d_call: TRBD1
j_call: TRBJ2-5
v_call: TRBV28
cdr3_nt: TGTGCCAGCAGGTCCGGGACAGACTACCAAGAGACCCAGTACTTC
cdr3_aa: CASRSGTDYQETQYF

clone_size: NA
cdr3_length: 15
d_call: NA
j_call: TRBJ2-7
v_call: TRBV4-1
cdr3_nt: TGCGCCAGCAGCCAAGACCTACAGTCCTTCTACGAGCAGTACTTC
cdr3_aa: CASSQDLQSFYEQYF

clone_size: NA
cdr3_length: 13
d_call: NA
j_call: TRBJ2-7
v_call: TRBV16
cdr3_nt: TGTGCCAGCAGCGGGGGGCGGCTAAGCGAGCAGTACTTC
cdr3_aa: CASSGGRLSEQYF

clone_size: NA
cdr3_length: 13
d_call: NA
j_call: TRBJ1-2
v_call: TRBV27
cdr3_nt: TGTGCCAGCAGCTTCGACCCTCTCCTGGGCTACACCTTC
cdr3_aa: CASSFDPLLGYTF

clone_size: NA
cdr3_length: 14
d_call: NA
j_call: TRBJ1-1
v_call: TRBV28
cdr3_nt: TGTGCCAGCAGTTTATTACCAGGGGAGACTGAAGCTTTCTTT
cdr3_aa: CASSLLPGETEAFF

clone_size: NA
cdr3_length: 14
d_call: NA
j_call: TRBJ2-3
v_call: TRBV5-6
cdr3_nt: TGTGCCAGCAGCTTGGGGTCTCGCACAGATACGCAGTATTTT
cdr3_aa: CASSLGSRTDTQYF

clone_size: medium-sized
cdr3_length: 13
d_call: TRBD1
j_call: TRBJ2-3
v_call: TRBV16
cdr3_nt: TGTGCCAGCAGCGCGGACAGGGGAGATACGCAGTATTTT
cdr3_aa: CASSADRGDTQYF

clone_size: NA
cdr3_length: 17
d_call: TRBD2
j_call: TRBJ2-1
v_call: TRBV7-9
cdr3_nt: TGTGCCAGCAGCTTAGAACTAGCGGGAGCCACGAGCAATGAGCAGTTCTTC
cdr3_aa: CASSLELAGATSNEQFF

clone_size: NA
cdr3_length: 15
d_call: NA
j_call: TRBJ2-1
v_call: TRBV5-1
cdr3_nt: TGCGCCAGCAGCTTGGTTGCGGGTCCATACAATGAGCAGTTCTTC
cdr3_aa: CASSLVAGPYNEQFF

clone_size: few
cdr3_length: 14
d_call: TRBD1
j_call: TRBJ2-1
v_call: TRBV4-1
cdr3_nt: TGCGCCAGCAGCCAAGAACAGGGGCACAATGAGCAGTTCTTC
cdr3_aa: CASSQEQGHNEQFF